This note documents a single T cell receptor (beta chain) sequence. Its cognate antigen has yet to be identified. No much larger clone is present one base from it, and per-base qualities are unavailable. Including cysteine and phenylalanine, the CDR3 has 11 amino acids. The sequence is cut down to CDR3 DNA, 33 bases in frame from base 1. The germline V gene (reference sequence) supplies CDR1 DFQATT and CDR2 SNEGSKA. The V and J ends are trimmed by 5 bases and 6 bases, leaving 11 bases between them. This sample stems from a study of CD8 T cells in ankylosing spondylitis (dated by TCRdb to about 2017). The study in broad terms: To find TCR variants linked to disease, the study profiled T cell receptor beta repertoires in ankylosing spondylitis patients and healthy donors. The whole study cohort included 108 healthy donors and under 30 ankylosing spondylitis patients. Samples of peripheral blood were taken, and for ankylosing spondylitis patients, synovial fluid was collected as well. Overall study outcomes, separate from this receptor: The disease-linked clones had a CD8+ phenotype and were found at relatively low frequencies in peripheral blood. Some of the motif variants had been reported before in the synovial fluid and blood of reactive arthritis patients, a finding that suggests common disease-initiation mechanisms. According to the report, matched synovial fluid samples from ankylosing spondylitis patients were significantly enriched for the disease-linked clones. Blood from ankylosing spondylitis patients appeared to be characterized by a TCR beta motif composed of several highly homologous amino acid variants.

Sequencing used an Illumina HiSeq 2500. TCR beta libraries were prepared by quantitative 5'-RACE with molecular barcodes. Per the original workflow: Disease-linked TCR variants were identified with a new computational method built on a probabilistic model of VDJ rearrangement. TCRdb reanalyzed the raw reads on its own, using fastp at Q25 for trimming and MiXCR for clone calling, and kept in-frame beta chains. Identical CDR3 proteins give one entry, which carries the most common genes and DNA. In this record, the V and J calls reflect TCRdb's handling and not the investigators' own analysis. For this sample the table gives 750,000 to 850,000 distinct CDR3 sequences, of which 10% to 15% were detected only once. In total, the top ten clones hold about 0.49% of the sample.

The V and J genes are TRBV20-1 and TRBJ2-7; no D gene call is confident. The source of this sequence is a male donor with ankylosing spondylitis. Sequencing was done on a sample of blood, either unsorted or a sorted T cell fraction (not recorded which). The DNA sequence is TGCAGTGCTGTAGATGTAACCGAGCAGTACTTC. Its protein product is CSAVDVTEQYF.